The present TCR beta chain was sequenced within a study of blood T cell repertoires in COVID-19. In the study overall: Acute-phase and convalescent COVID-19 samples originated in the United States, Italy and Spain. From T cells, B-cell-depleted T cells, or PBMCs came the material, which was cDNA or gDNA.

Repertoires were generated with immunoSEQ multiplex PCR, while TCRdb's copy carries only in-frame clones and drops some. The profile shows around 250,000 clones, around 89% of them singletons. Trimming shortened V by 0 bases and J by 2 bases, and 11 bases separated the two germline ends. Germline CDR1 reads SGDLS; CDR2 reads YYNGEE. This CDR3 is built from 15 residues. Input material: PBMCs or T cells enriched from blood (not recorded which). This clonotype originated in a woman aged 25-40 years who had recovered from COVID-19. V gene TRBV9 combines with J gene TRBJ1-2, with D uncertain. The CDR3 loop is CASSVAYGSNYGYTF. In DNA form, the CDR3 reads TGTGCCAGCAGCGTAGCGTACGGGAGCAACTATGGCTACACCTTC.